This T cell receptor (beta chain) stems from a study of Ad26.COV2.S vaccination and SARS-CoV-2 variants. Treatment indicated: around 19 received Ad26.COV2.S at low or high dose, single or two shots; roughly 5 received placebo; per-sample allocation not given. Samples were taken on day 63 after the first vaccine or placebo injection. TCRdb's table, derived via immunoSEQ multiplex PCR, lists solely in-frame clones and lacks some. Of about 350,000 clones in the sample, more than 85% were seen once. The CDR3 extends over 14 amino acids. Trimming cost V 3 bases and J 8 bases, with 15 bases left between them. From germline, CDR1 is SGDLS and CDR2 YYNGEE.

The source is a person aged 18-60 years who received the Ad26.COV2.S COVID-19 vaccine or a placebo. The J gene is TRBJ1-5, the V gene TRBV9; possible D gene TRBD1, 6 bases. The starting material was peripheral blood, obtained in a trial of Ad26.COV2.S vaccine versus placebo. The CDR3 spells CASSAAGAHEPQHF. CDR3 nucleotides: TGTGCCAGCAGCGCCGCAGGGGCGCACGAGCCCCAGCATTTT.